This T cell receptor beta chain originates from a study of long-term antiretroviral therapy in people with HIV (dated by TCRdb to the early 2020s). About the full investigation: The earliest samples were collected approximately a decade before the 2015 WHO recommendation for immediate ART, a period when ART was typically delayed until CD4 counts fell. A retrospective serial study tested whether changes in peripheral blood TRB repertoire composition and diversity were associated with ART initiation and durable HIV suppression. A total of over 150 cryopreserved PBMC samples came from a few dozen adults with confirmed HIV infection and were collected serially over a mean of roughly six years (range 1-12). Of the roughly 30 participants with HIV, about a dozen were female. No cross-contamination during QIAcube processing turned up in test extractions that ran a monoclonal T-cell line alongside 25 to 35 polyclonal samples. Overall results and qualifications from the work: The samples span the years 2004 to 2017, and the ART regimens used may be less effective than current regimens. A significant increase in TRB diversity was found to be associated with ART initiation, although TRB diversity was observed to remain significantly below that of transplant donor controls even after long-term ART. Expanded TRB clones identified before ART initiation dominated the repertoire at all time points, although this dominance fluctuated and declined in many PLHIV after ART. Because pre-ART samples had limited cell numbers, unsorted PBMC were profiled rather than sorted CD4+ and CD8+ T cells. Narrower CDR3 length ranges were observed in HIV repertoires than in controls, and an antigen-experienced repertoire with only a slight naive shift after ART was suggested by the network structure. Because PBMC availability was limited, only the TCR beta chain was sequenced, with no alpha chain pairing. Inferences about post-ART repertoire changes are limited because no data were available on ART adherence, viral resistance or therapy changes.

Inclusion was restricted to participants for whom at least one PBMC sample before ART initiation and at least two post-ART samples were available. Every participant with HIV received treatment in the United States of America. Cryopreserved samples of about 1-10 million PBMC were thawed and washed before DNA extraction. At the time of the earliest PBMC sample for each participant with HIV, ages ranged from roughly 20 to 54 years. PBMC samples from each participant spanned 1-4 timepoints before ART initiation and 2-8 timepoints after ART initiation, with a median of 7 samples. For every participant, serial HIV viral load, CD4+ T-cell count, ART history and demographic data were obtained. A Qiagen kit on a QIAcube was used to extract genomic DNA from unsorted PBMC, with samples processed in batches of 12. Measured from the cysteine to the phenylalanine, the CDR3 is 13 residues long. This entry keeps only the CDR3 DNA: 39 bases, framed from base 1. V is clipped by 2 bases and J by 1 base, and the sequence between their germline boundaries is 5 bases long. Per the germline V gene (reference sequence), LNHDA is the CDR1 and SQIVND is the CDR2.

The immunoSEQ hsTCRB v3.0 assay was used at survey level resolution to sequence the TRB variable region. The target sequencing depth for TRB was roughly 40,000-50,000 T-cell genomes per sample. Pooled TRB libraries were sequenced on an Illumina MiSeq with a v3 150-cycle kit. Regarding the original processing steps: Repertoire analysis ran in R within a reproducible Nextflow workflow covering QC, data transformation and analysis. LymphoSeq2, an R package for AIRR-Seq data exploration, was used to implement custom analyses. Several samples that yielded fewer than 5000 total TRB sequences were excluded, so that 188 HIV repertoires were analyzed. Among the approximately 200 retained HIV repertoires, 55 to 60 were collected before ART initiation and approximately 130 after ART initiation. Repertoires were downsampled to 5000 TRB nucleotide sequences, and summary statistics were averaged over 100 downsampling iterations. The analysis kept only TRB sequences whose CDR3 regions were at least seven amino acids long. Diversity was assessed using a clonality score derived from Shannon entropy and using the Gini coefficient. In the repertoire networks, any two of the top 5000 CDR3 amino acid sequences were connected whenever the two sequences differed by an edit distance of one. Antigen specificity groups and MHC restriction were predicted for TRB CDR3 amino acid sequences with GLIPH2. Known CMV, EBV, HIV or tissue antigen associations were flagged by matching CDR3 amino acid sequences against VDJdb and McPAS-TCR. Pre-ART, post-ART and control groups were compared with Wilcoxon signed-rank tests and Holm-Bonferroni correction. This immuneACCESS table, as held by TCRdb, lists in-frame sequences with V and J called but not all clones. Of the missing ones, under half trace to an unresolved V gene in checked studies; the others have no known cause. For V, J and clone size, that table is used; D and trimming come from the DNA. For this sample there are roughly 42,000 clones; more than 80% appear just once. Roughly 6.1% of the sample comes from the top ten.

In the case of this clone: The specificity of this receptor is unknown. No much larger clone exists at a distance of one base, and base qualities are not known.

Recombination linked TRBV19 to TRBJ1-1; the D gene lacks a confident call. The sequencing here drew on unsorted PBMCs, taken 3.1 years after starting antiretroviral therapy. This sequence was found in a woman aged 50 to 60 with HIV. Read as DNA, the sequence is TGTGCCAGTAGTATAAGTCAGAACACTGAAGCTTTCTTT. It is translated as CASSISQNTEAFF.